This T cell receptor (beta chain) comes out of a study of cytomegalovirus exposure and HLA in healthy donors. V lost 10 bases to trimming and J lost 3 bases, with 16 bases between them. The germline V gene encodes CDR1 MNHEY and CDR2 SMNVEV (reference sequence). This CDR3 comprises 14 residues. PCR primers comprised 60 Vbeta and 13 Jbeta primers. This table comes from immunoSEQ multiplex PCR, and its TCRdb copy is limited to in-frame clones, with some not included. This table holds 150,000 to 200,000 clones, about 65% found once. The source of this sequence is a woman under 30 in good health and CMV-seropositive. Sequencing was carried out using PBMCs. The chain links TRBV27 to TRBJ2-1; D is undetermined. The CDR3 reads CATKFSPNYNEQFF. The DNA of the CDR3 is TGTGCCACCAAATTTTCCCCAAACTACAATGAGCAGTTCTTC.